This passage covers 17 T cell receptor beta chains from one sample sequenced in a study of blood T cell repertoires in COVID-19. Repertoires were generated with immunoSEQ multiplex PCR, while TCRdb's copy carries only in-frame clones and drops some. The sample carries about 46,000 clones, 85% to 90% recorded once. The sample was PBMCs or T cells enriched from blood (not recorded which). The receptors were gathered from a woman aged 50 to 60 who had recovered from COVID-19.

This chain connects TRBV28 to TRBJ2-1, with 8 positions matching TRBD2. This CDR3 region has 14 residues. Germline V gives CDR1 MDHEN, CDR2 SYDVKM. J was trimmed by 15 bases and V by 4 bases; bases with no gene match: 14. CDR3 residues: CASSSMFGLARPFF. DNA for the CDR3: TGTGCCAGCAGTTCCATGTTTGGACTAGCTCGCCCGTTCTTC. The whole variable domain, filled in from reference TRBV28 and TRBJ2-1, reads DVKVTQSSRYLVKRTGEKVFLECVQDMDHENMFWYRQDPGLGLRLIYFSYDVKMKEKGDIPEGYSVSREKKERFSLILESASTNQTSMYLCASSSMFGLARPFFGPGTRLTVL.

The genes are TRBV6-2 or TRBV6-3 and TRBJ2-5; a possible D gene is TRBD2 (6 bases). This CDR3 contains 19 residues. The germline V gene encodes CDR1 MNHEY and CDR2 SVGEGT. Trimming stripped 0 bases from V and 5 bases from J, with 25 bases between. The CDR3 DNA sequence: TGTGCCAGCAGTTACTCTACTATCCTAGGGCGGGGCCTGGGGGAGACCCAGTACTTC. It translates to CASSYSTILGRGLGETQYF.

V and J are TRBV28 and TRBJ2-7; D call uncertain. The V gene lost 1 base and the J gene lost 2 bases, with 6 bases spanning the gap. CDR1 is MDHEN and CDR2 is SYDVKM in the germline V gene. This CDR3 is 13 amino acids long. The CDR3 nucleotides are TGTGCCAGCAGTTTATCAGGCCCCTACGAGCAGTACTTC. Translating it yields CASSLSGPYEQYF.

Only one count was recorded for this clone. CDR3 amino acids: CASSHDRGRATGELFF. DNA for the CDR3: TGTGCCAGCAGCCACGACAGGGGGCGTGCCACCGGGGAGCTGTTTTTT. The chain carries TRBV5-6 and TRBJ2-2; 10 positions match TRBD1. The CDR3 length is 16 residues. From germline, CDR1 is SGHDT and CDR2 YYEEEE. The trim removed 4 bases at V and 4 bases at J, leaving 7 bases unmatched.

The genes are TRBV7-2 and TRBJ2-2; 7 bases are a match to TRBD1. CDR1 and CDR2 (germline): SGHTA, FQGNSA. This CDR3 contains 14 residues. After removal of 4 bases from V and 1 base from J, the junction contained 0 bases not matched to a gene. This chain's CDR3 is CASSWDRNTGELFF. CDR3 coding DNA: TGTGCCAGCAGCTGGGACAGGAACACCGGGGAGCTGTTTTTT.

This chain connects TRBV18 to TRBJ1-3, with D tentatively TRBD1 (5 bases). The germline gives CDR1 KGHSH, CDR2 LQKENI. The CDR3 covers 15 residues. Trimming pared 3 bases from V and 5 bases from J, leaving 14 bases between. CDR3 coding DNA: TGTGCCAGCTCACCCACTACAGGAATACGAAACACCATATATTTT. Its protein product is CASSPTTGIRNTIYF.

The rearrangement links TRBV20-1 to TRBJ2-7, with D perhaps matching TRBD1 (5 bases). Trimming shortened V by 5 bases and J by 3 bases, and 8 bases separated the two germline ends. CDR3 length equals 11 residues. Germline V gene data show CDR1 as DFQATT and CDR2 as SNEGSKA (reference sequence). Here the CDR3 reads CSAFRVYEQYF. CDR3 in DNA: TGCAGTGCTTTCAGGGTCTACGAGCAGTACTTC.

This CDR3 reads CSVQIGGQIEQYF. As DNA, the CDR3 is TGCAGCGTTCAAATAGGGGGACAAATCGAGCAGTACTTC. This chain connects TRBV29-1 to TRBJ2-7, with TRBD1 as a possible D gene (6 bases). Between the trimmed V and J ends, which lost 5 bases and 6 bases, there was a span of 17 bases. The CDR3 runs 13 residues. In germline, CDR1 is SQVTM, CDR2 ANQGSEA.

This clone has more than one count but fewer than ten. CDR3 sequence: CASSTQGYRNSPLHF. The CDR3 DNA is TGTGCCAGCAGTACTCAGGGGTATCGTAATTCACCCCTCCACTTT. The chain links TRBV6-5 to TRBJ1-6; D might be TRBD1 (6 bases). Germline lookup yields CDR1 MNHEY and CDR2 SVGAGI. Trimming pared 5 bases from V and 6 bases from J, leaving 14 bases between. This CDR3 is built from 15 residues.

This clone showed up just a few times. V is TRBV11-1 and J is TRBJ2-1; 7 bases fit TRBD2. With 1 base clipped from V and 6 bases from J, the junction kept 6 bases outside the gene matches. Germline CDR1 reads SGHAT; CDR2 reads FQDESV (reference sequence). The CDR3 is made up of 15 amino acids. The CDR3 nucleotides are TGTGCCAGCAGCTTAGGCGGGGGTACGTTCAATGAGCAGTTCTTC. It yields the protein CASSLGGGTFNEQFF.

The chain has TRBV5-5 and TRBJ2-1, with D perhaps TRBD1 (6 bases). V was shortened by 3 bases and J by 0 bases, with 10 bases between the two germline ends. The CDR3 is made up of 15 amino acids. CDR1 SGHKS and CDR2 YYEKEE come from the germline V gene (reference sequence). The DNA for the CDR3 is TGTGCCAGCAGCTGGGACACAAACTCCTACAATGAGCAGTTCTTC. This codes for CASSWDTNSYNEQFF.

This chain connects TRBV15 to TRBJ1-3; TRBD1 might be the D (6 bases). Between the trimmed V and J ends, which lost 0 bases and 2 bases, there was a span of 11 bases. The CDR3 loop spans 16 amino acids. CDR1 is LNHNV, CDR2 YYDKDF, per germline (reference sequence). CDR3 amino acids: CATSREQGSTGNTIYF. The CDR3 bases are TGTGCCACCAGCAGAGAACAGGGCAGTACTGGAAACACCATATATTTT.

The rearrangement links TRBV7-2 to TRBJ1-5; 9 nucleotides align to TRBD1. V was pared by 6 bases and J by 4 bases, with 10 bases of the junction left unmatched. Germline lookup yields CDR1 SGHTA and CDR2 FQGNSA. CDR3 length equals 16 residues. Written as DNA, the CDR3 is TGTGCCAGCAGACCCGGGACAGGGATGGGAAATCAGCCCCAGCATTTT. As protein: CASRPGTGMGNQPQHF.

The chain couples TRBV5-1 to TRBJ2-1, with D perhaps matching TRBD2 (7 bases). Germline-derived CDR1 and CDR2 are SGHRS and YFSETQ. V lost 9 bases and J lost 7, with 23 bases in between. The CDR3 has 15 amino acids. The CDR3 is CATNVLGGAENEQFF. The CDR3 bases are TGCGCCACCAACGTGCTGGGGGGGGCGGAGAATGAGCAGTTCTTC.

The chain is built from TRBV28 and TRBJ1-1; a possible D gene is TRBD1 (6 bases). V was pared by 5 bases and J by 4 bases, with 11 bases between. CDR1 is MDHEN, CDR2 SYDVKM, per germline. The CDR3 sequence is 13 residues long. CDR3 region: CASSEQGVTEAFF. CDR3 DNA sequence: TGTGCCAGCAGTGAACAGGGCGTCACTGAAGCTTTCTTT.

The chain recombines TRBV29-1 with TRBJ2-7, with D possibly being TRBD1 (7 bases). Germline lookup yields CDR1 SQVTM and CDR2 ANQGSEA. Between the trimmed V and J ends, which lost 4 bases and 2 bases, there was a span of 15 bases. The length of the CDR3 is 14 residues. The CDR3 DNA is TGCAGCGTTGGGAGGGGGCCTAGAACCTACGAGCAGTACTTC. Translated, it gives CSVGRGPRTYEQYF.

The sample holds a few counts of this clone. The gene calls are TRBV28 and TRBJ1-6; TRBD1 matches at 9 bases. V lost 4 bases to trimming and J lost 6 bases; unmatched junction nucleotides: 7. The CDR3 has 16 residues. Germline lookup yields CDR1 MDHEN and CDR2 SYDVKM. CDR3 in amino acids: CASSSGTGRPNSPLHF. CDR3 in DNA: TGTGCCAGCAGTTCCGGGACAGGGCGGCCTAATTCACCCCTCCACTTT.